The rows below give T cell receptor beta chains drawn from one sample of a study of T cells in Graves' hyperthyroidism and ophthalmopathy. TCRdb processed the multiplex PCR reads anew with MiXCR; each CDR3 protein has one entry. Found here are a few hundred thousand distinct CDR3 sequences, 35% to 55% of them singletons; the top ten hold roughly 8.2%. The sample consisted of peripheral blood or thyroid tissue (not recorded which). The receptor set was obtained from a woman aged 18-30 years with Graves' hyperthyroidism. CDR3s include the opening cysteine and the closing phenylalanine or tryptophan. The order of the fields is V gene, D gene, clone size, J gene, CDR3 DNA, CDR3 protein. The D gene is left open where the match is weak. A clone size is listed for some rows: how often the clone was seen (once, few, many), or a class if it is expanded.

TRBV7-8	.	once	TRBJ1-5	TGTGCCAGCAGCTTAGCGGGACTAGCGACCTACGAGCATTTT	CASSLAGLATYEHF
TRBV15	TRBD1	many	TRBJ2-6	TGTGCCACCAGCAGAGATCGGGTGGGACAGGGTTACGGGGCCAACGTCCTGACTTTC	CATSRDRVGQGYGANVLTF
TRBV29-1	.	.	TRBJ1-4	TGCAGCGTTGTAGGAGCGTCCTACAATGAGCATGCAACTAATGAAAAACTGTTTTTT	CSVVGASYNEHATNEKLFF
TRBV4-3	.	.	TRBJ1-2	TGCGCCAGCAGCCGGGTAACCGGCTACACCTTC	CASSRVTGYTF
TRBV20-1	.	many	TRBJ1-6	TGCAGTGCTAACCCTAACAGGGATTCACCCCTCCACTTT	CSANPNRDSPLHF
TRBV19	TRBD1	many	TRBJ2-5	TGTGCCAGTAGTATGGGGACAGCCCACCAAGAGACCCAGTACTTC	CASSMGTAHQETQYF
TRBV20-1	.	.	TRBJ2-7	TGCAGTTCGGGACCACCTGGTTACAATGAGCAGTACTTC	CSSGPPGYNEQYF
TRBV29-1	.	.	TRBJ2-6	TGCAGCGTTGAAAGGCCCATCACCGGGGCCAACGTCCTGACTTTC	CSVERPITGANVLTF
TRBV27	TRBD2	.	TRBJ2-2	TGTGCCAGCAAAGCGAGCGGGAGGTTGAACACCGGGGAGCTGTTTTTT	CASKASGRLNTGELFF
TRBV7-3	TRBD2	.	TRBJ2-2	TGTGCCAGCAGCCTAGGACTAGCAAGGGAGCTGTTTTTT	CASSLGLARELFF
TRBV18	TRBD1	.	TRBJ1-3	TGTGCCAGCTCGCCGAGGACAGGGTCTGGAAACACCATATATTTT	CASSPRTGSGNTIYF
TRBV20-1	.	many	TRBJ2-2	TGCAGTGCTAGAGATCCAGGGTTACACGGGGAGCTGTTTTTT	CSARDPGLHGELFF
TRBV20-1	TRBD2	many	TRBJ2-2	TGCAGTGCTAGAGATCGGGGACTAGCGGGAAACACCGGGGAGCTGTTTTTT	CSARDRGLAGNTGELFF
TRBV25-1	TRBD1	.	TRBJ1-2	TGTGCTAGACGGGACAGAGGTTATGGCTACACCTTC	CARRDRGYGYTF
TRBV19	.	.	TRBJ1-2	TGTGCCAGTAGTATAGATAAATCGGCTTACTATGGCTACACCTTC	CASSIDKSAYYGYTF
TRBV12-3/TRBV12-4	TRBD1	many	TRBJ1-4	TGTGCCAGCAGCCCGGGACAGCCTGCAACTAATGAAAAACTGTTTTTT	CASSPGQPATNEKLFF
TRBV7-9	.	many	TRBJ1-5	TGTGCCAGCAGCCAGCAAGTCAATCAGCCCCAGCATTTT	CASSQQVNQPQHF
TRBV7-3	TRBD2	.	TRBJ2-5	TGTGCCAGCAGCCGATTTGAGCGGGAGGGCTACAATGAGACCCAGTACTTC	CASSRFEREGYNETQYF
TRBV2	.	many	TRBJ2-2	TGTGCCAGCAATCGGGACACTTACACCGGGGAGCTGTTTTTT	CASNRDTYTGELFF
TRBV2	TRBD1	.	TRBJ1-4	TGTGCCAGCATGACAGGGAATGGTGAAAAACTGTTTTTT	CASMTGNGEKLFF
TRBV20-1	.	.	TRBJ1-2	TGCAGTGCTAGAGAGGCAGGGCCTCTGGACTACACCTTC	CSAREAGPLDYTF
TRBV5-8	.	many	TRBJ1-1	TGTGCCAGCAGCTTGTCAGGTGATGAAGCTTTCTTT	CASSLSGDEAFF
TRBV6-2/TRBV6-3	.	many	TRBJ1-2	TGTGCCAGCAGTTACTCAAGGGGCGACTATGGCTACACCTTC	CASSYSRGDYGYTF
TRBV7-3	.	.	TRBJ2-1	TGTGCCAGCAGCTTAGTTCAGCTGATAGGGTACAATGAGCAGTTCTTC	CASSLVQLIGYNEQFF
TRBV13	TRBD2	many	TRBJ2-7	TGTGCCAGCAGCTGGTTTAGCGGGGAGGGCTCCTACGAGCAGTACTTC	CASSWFSGEGSYEQYF
TRBV12-5	.	many	TRBJ2-5	TGTGCTAGTGGTTTACAACAAGAGACCCAGTACTTC	CASGLQQETQYF
TRBV5-5	TRBD1	many	TRBJ1-6	TGTGCCAGCAGGACCCGGGACAGGGGCGGTTCACCCCTCCACTTT	CASRTRDRGGSPLHF
TRBV9	TRBD1	.	TRBJ1-2	TGTGCCAGCAGTTTTCGGACAGGGGGCTCGTGCTACACCTTC	CASSFRTGGSCYTF
TRBV2	.	.	TRBJ1-4	TGTGCCAGCAGCGGGACTAGCGGAAATGAAAAACTGTTTTTT	CASSGTSGNEKLFF
TRBV20-1	.	many	TRBJ1-5	TGCAGTGCTTCCGTCCCATATAGCAATCAGCCCCAGCATTTT	CSASVPYSNQPQHF
TRBV5-1	TRBD1	many	TRBJ1-1	TGCGCCAGCAGCAAGACAGGGGGGGACGCGATGCGTGAGACTGAAGCTTTCTTT	CASSKTGGDAMRETEAFF
TRBV9	TRBD1	.	TRBJ2-5	TGTGCCAGCACACAGGGGAAGTCGAACACCGGGGAGACCCAGTACTTC	CASTQGKSNTGETQYF
TRBV29-1	.	.	TRBJ2-7	TGCAGCGTTGTGGGGCCTTCCTACGAGCAGTACTTC	CSVVGPSYEQYF
TRBV7-9	.	.	TRBJ2-7	TGTGCCAGCAGCGTTAACCGGGACGAGCAGTACTTC	CASSVNRDEQYF
TRBV27	.	few	TRBJ1-2	TGTGCCAGCAGTTTATCCCCACCCTTACAACATGGCTACACCTTC	CASSLSPPLQHGYTF
TRBV7-3	TRBD1	.	TRBJ1-6	TGTGCCAGCAGCCCGGGACAGCTCTTTAATTCACCCCTCCACTTT	CASSPGQLFNSPLHF
TRBV5-1	.	many	TRBJ1-1	TGCGCCAGCAGCGGCGGACAGTACACTGAAGCTTTCTTT	CASSGGQYTEAFF
TRBV29-1	TRBD2	few	TRBJ2-3	TGCAGCGTCGTACAACTAGCGGGAAGCACAGATACGCAGTATTTT	CSVVQLAGSTDTQYF
TRBV29-1	.	.	TRBJ1-1	TGCAGCGGCCTGGAGGCCCTTAGGAACACTGAAGCTTTCTTT	CSGLEALRNTEAFF
TRBV29-1	.	many	TRBJ2-6	TGCAGCGTTGGTCTGGGGCACTCTGGGGCCAACGTCCTGACTTTC	CSVGLGHSGANVLTF
TRBV3-1	.	many	TRBJ1-1	TGTGCCAGCAGCCACTACGGCAGGGGAGGAACTGAAGCTTTCTTT	CASSHYGRGGTEAFF